The subject of this entry is one T cell receptor beta chain. This clone was recorded a few times. It has no known antigen specificity. No per-base quality is available; no much larger clone lies one base away. The CDR3 measures 16 amino acids from cysteine to phenylalanine. Only the CDR3 part of the read is kept: 48 bases, read in frame from the first base. The germline V end is reduced by 7 bases and the J end by 5 bases; junction bases left unmatched: 12. As encoded in the germline V gene, CDR1 is SGDLS while CDR2 is YYNGEE. The sample belongs to a study of blood T cell repertoires in COVID-19 (dated by TCRdb to 2018 to 2020). Regarding the research as a whole: Samples covering the acute and convalescent phases of COVID-19 were provided by collaborators in the United States, Italy and Spain. The material from the prospective study consisted of cDNA or gDNA derived from T cells, B-cell-depleted T cells, or PBMCs. The dataset comprised deeply sampled blood TCRbeta repertoires from subjects exposed to, actively infected with, or recovered from COVID-19. The repertoires were made available in a free public database intended to serve as a resource for research on the immune response to SARS-CoV-2. The samples were drawn from two sources: the first 160 participants of the ongoing ImmuneRACE study, and fewer than 1,500 subjects contributed by 6 global collaborators. Nearly every sample came with metadata listing a de-identified subject ID, COVID-19 status, age in years and sex. Where available, HLA class I and class II types were obtained from metadata supplied by the sample provider rather than from assay-based typing. The paper's findings and limits, for the study overall: The quantity of clinical and demographic metadata differed by source and by participant and was supplied without curation.

A second Seattle source provided samples from volunteer blood donors who had recovered from COVID-19. Collaborating institutions collected whole blood in K2EDTA tubes following their own protocols. For TCRbeta analysis, collaborators shipped samples in one of three forms: frozen whole blood, isolated PBMCs, or DNA extracted from either of those sample types. TCRbeta CDR3 regions were amplified from genomic DNA by means of the immunoSEQ Assay, a bias-controlled multiplex PCR. Per the original workflow: Nucleated cell counts per sample were estimated from amplification of reference gene primers within the assay. To quantify the absolute abundance of each unique TCRbeta CDR3 rearrangement, sequence reads were collapsed and filtered. For each sample, productive Simpson clonality was calculated as the square root of Simpson's diversity index across productive rearrangements. TCRdb took this table from immuneACCESS and kept in-frame rearrangements with V and J called. Such tables lack part of the clones; where checked against another copy, unresolved V genes explain under half of the gap, and the rest is unexplained. The DNA gave D and trimming, while V, J and clone size come from that table. For this sample there are about 270,000 clones; approximately 86% appear just once. In total, the top ten clones hold under 2% of the sample.

The origin of this receptor is a woman aged 60-70 years who had recovered from COVID-19. The sequence links TRBV9 to TRBJ2-3; TRBD2 agrees with 11 junctional bases. Sequencing was carried out using peripheral blood. The CDR3 has the sequence CASDLLSGGAIDTQYF. The DNA sequence is TGTGCCAGCGACCTTCTTAGCGGGGGGGCAATAGATACGCAGTATTTT.